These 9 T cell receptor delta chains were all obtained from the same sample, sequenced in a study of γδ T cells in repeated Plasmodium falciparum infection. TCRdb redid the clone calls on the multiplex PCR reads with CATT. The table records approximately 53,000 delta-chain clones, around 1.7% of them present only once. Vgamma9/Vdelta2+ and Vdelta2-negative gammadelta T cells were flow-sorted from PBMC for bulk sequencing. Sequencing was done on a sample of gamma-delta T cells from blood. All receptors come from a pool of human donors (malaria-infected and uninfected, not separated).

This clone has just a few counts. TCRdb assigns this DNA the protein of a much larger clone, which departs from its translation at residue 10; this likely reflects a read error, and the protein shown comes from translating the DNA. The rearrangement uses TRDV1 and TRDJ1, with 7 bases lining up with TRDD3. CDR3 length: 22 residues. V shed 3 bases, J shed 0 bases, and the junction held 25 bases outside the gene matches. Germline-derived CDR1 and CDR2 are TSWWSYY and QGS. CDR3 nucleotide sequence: TGTGCTCTTGGGGATCCAAGGTTGCTCCCCGGGGGATCCTCAATGTACACCGATAAACTCATCTTT. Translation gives CALGDPRLLPGGSSMYTDKLIF.

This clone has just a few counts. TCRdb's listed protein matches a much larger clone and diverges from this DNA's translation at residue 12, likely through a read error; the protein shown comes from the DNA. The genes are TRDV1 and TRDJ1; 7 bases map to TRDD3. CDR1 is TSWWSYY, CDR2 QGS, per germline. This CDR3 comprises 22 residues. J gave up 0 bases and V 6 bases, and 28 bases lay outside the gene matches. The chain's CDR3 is CALGPPHANPRYTGEYTDKLIF. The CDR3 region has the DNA TGTGCTCTTGGACCACCCCACGCTAACCCCAGGTATACTGGGGAGTACACCGATAAACTCATCTTT.

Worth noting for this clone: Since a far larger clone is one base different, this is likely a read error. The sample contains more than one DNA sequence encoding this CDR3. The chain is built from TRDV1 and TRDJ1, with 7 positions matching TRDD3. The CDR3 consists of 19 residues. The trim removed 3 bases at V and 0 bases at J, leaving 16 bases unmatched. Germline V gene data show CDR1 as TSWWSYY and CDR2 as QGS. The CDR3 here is CALGDSHRSGYVYTDKLIF. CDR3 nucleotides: TGTGCTCTTGGGGACTCCCATCGGAGTGGATACGTATACACCGATAAACTCATCTTT.

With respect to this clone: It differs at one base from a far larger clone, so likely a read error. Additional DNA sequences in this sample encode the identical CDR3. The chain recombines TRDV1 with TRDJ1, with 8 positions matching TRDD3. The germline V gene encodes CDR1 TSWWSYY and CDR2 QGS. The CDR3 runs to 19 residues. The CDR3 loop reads CALGFPGNYLGDAADKLIF. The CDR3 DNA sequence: TGTGCTCTTGGGTTTCCCGGTAATTACTTGGGGGATGCCGCCGACAAACTCATCTTT.

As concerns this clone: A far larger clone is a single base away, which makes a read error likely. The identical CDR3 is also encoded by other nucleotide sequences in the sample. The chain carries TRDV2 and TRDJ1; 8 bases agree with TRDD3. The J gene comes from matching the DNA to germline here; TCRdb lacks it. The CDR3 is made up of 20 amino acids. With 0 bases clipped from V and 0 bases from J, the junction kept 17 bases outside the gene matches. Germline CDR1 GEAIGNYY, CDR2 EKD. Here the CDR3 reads CACDTAWAGGPPWDTDKLIF. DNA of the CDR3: TGTGCCTGTGACACCGCATGGGCTGGGGGACCTCCCTGGGACACCGATAAACTCATCTTT.

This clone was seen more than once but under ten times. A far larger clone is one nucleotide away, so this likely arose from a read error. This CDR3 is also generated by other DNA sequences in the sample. The CDR3 reads CACDTMPSIGDTRGFDKLIF. CDR3 nucleotides: TGTGCCTGTGACACTATGCCTAGTATAGGGGATACGCGCGGATTCGATAAACTCATCTTT. The chain combines TRDV2 with TRDJ1, with 9 bases identical to TRDD3. V trimming: 1 base; J trimming: 4 bases; junction bases outside the gene matches: 21. The CDR3 length is 20 residues. CDR1 GEAIGNYY and CDR2 EKD come from the germline V gene.

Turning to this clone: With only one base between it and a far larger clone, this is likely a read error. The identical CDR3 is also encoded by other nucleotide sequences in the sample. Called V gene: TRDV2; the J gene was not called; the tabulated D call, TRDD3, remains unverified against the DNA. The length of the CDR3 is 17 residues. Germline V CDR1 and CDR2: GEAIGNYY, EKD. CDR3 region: CACAGTGGYFDTDKLIF. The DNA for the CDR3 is TGTGCCTGTGCAGGAACTGGGGGATACTTTGACACCGATAAGCTCATCTTT.

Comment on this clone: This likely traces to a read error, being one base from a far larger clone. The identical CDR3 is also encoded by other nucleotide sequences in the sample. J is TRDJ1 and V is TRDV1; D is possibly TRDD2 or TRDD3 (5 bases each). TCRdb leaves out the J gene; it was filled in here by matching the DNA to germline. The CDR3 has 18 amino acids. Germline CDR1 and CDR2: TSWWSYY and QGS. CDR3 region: CALGDHLRITGTADKLIF. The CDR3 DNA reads TGTGCCCTTGGGGACCACCTACGTATTACTGGTACTGCCGATAAACTCATCTTT.

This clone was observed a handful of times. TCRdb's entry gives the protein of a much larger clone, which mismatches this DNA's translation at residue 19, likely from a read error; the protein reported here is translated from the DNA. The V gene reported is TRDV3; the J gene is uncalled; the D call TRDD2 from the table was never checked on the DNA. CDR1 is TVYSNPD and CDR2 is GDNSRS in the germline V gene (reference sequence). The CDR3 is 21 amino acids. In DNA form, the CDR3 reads TGTGCCTTTGCACGCGACTCCTTCCTAGTCCCCCAACCCAAGTACACCGATAAACCCATCTTT. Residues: CAFARDSFLVPQPKYTDKPIF.